Below, 20 T cell receptor beta chains from the same sample are listed, as sequenced in a study of cytomegalovirus exposure and HLA in healthy donors. Primers: 60 Vbeta forward and 13 Jbeta reverse. Method: immunoSEQ multiplex PCR; TCRdb's copy keeps in-frame clones and lacks some. The sample records 80,000 to 95,000 clones, 70% to 75% being singletons. Sequencing was done on a sample of PBMCs. The source is a woman aged 18-29 years in good health and CMV-seropositive.

This clone was picked up a small number of times. The rearrangement links TRBV9 to TRBJ2-3; TRBD2 aligns across 12 bases. Germline V gene data show CDR1 as SGDLS and CDR2 as YYNGEE. The CDR3 runs to 15 residues. The V segment lost 3 bases and the J segment 5 bases; nucleotides outside the gene matches: 4. The chain's CDR3 is CASSASGGAVDTQYF. The CDR3 bases are TGTGCCAGCAGCGCTAGCGGGGGGGCGGTAGATACGCAGTATTTT.

The V gene is TRBV18, the J gene TRBJ2-2; 8 nucleotides align to TRBD2. Germline trimming cut 0 bases from V and 3 bases from J; bases unmatched to any gene: 3. The CDR3 runs 16 residues. Looked up from germline, CDR1 is KGHSH and CDR2 is LQKENI. CDR3 in amino acids: CASSPPRGGHTGELFF. The DNA for the CDR3 is TGTGCCAGCTCACCACCCCGGGGGGGCCACACCGGGGAGCTGTTTTTT.

V gene TRBV11-2 combines with J gene TRBJ2-5; 11 nucleotides line up with TRBD2. In germline, CDR1 is SGHAT, CDR2 FQNNGV. With 7 bases clipped from V and 5 bases from J, the junction kept 12 bases outside the gene matches. The CDR3 is made up of 16 amino acids. This CDR3 is CASTLRASGRKETQYF. CDR3 nucleotides: TGTGCCAGCACCCTCCGGGCTAGCGGGAGGAAGGAGACCCAGTACTTC. The full variable domain, completed using reference TRBV11-2 and TRBJ2-5, is EAGVAQSPRYKIIEKRQSVAFWCNPISGHATLYWYQQILGQGPKLLIQFQNNGVVDDSQLPKDRFSAERLKGVDSTLKIQPAKLEDSAVYLCASTLRASGRKETQYFGPGTRLLVL.

The sample holds one count of this clone. The chain carries TRBV15 and TRBJ2-5; TRBD2 agrees at 9 bases. The germline CDR1 and CDR2 sequences are LNHNV and YYDKDF (reference sequence). V was clipped by 1 base and J by 5 bases; unmatched bases: 5. This CDR3 region has 15 residues. The CDR3 nucleotides are TGTGCCACCAGCAGAGGTAGCGGGGGTTACGAGACCCAGTACTTC. As protein: CATSRGSGGYETQYF.

The chain carries TRBV7-6 and TRBJ2-2; TRBD2 aligns across 10 bases. CDR3 length: 16 residues. Germline values: CDR1 SGHVS, CDR2 FNYEAQ. The ends lost 6 bases at V and 0 bases at J; junction bases unmatched: 4. The CDR3 region is CASSLLAGANTGELFF. The CDR3 DNA reads TGTGCCAGCAGTCTCCTAGCGGGGGCGAACACCGGGGAGCTGTTTTTT.

The rearrangement uses TRBV29-1 and TRBJ1-1, with unresolved D. CDR1 is SQVTM, CDR2 ANQGSEA, per germline. The CDR3 runs to 13 residues. V lost 5 bases and J 2 bases, leaving 12 bases between the germline ends. The CDR3 sequence is CSVIRGINTEAFF. The CDR3, as DNA: TGCAGCGTTATCAGAGGGATTAACACTGAAGCTTTCTTT.

The chain couples TRBV30 to TRBJ1-2; perhaps TRBD1 as D (6 bases). The CDR3 has 14 amino acids. Germline values: CDR1 GTSNPN, CDR2 SVGIG (reference sequence). V was trimmed by 3 bases and J by 0 bases, leaving 11 bases between them. CDR3 sequence (DNA): TGTGCCTGGAGCCGGACAGAGGCTAACTATGGCTACACCTTC. It encodes CAWSRTEANYGYTF.

V is TRBV19 and J is TRBJ1-4; unclear D gene. Germline V gene sequence: CDR1 LNHDA, CDR2 SQIVND (reference sequence). V was pared by 5 bases and J by 5 bases, with 15 bases between. The CDR3 runs 15 residues. The CDR3 DNA reads TGTGCCAGTAGTTCCCCGGGTTCGGGAAATGAAAAACTGTTTTTT. This codes for CASSSPGSGNEKLFF.

The chain is built from TRBV7-2 and TRBJ2-1; TRBD1 matches 7 bases. The V segment lost 2 bases and the J segment 5 bases; nucleotides outside the gene matches: 3. The germline V gene has CDR1 SGHTA and CDR2 FQGNSA. The CDR3 is 14 residues long. CDR3 protein: CASSLRGLNNEQFF. For the CDR3, the DNA is TGTGCCAGCAGCTTAAGGGGGCTCAACAATGAGCAGTTCTTC.

The chain employs TRBV2 and TRBJ2-7; 10 bases align to TRBD1. Germline loops: CDR1 SNHLY, CDR2 FYNNEI. The V segment lost 7 bases and the J segment 2 bases; nucleotides outside the gene matches: 5. The CDR3 spans 14 residues. The CDR3 nucleotides read TGTGCCAGCACCCCGGGACAGGGGACCTACGAGCAGTACTTC. Encoded protein: CASTPGQGTYEQYF. Together with reference TRBV2 and TRBJ2-7, the CDR3 gives the full variable domain: EPEVTQTPSHQVTQMGQEVILRCVPISNHLYFYWYRQILGQKVEFLVSFYNNEISEKSEIFDDQFSVERPDGSNFTLKIRSTKLEDSAMYFCASTPGQGTYEQYFGPGTRLTVT.

The V and J genes are TRBV9 and TRBJ1-2, with D tentatively TRBD1 (6 bases). The length of the CDR3 is 14 residues. Deletions cut 5 bases from V and 3 bases from J, with 14 bases between. CDR1 is SGDLS and CDR2 is YYNGEE in the germline V gene. The CDR3 DNA follows: TGTGCCAGCAGTGGGGAGGGGGGTTACTATGGCTACACCTTC. Its translation: CASSGEGGYYGYTF.

The chain links TRBV5-4 to TRBJ2-7; 12 nucleotides align to TRBD1. CDR1 is SGHNT, CDR2 YYREEE, per germline (reference sequence). This CDR3 contains 14 residues. The ends lost 3 bases at V and 7 bases at J; junction bases unmatched: 5. CDR3 bases: TGTGCCAGCAGCTGGGGACAGGGGGCGGGGGAGCAGTACTTC. Translation gives CASSWGQGAGEQYF.

This chain joins TRBV4-2 and TRBJ2-5, with TRBD2 identical over 11 bases. The J call may be in error: the DNA end matches TRBJ2-7 better. The germline V gene has CDR1 LGHNA and CDR2 YNFKEQ. The CDR3 is 16 residues long. CDR3 amino acids: CASSQTILAGDYEQYF. The CDR3, as DNA: TGTGCCAGCAGCCAAACAATACTAGCGGGAGACTACGAGCAGTACTTC.

V gene TRBV7-9 combines with J gene TRBJ2-2, with 12 positions matching TRBD2. Per germline, CDR1 SEHNR and CDR2 FQNEAQ (reference sequence). The CDR3 runs to 18 residues. J lost 4 bases, V lost 5 bases, and 11 bases had no gene match. The CDR3 DNA reads TGTGCCAGCAGCCGCCGACTAGCGGGGGCCCCAATCACCGGGGAGCTGTTTTTT. Amino acid sequence: CASSRRLAGAPITGELFF.

The chain combines TRBV7-2 with TRBJ2-5; 11 bases agree with TRBD2. CDR3 length equals 16 residues. CDR1 and CDR2 from the germline V gene are SGHTA and FQGNSA. The V segment lost 1 base and the J segment 5 bases; nucleotides outside the gene matches: 6. In nucleotides, the CDR3 is TGTGCCAGCAGCTTAGTTAGCGGGGGGGCCGGGGAGACCCAGTACTTC. Its translation is CASSLVSGGAGETQYF.

The rearrangement joins TRBV10-3 to TRBJ1-3; D is possibly TRBD1 (6 bases). Germline CDR1 is ENHRY and CDR2 is SYGVKD. There are 16 residues in the CDR3. The V gene lost 4 bases and the J gene lost 0 bases, with 13 bases spanning the gap. CDR3 coding DNA: TGTGCCATCAGTGTGGGCGCAGGGGCCTCTGGAAACACCATATATTTT. Amino acid sequence: CAISVGAGASGNTIYF.

The chain combines TRBV10-3 with TRBJ2-7, with D possibly being TRBD1 (6 bases). Germline V gene sequence: CDR1 ENHRY, CDR2 SYGVKD. The CDR3 runs to 18 residues. V lost 6 bases and J 0 bases, leaving 24 bases between the germline ends. The CDR3 sequence is CAISPSLPQGRNSYEQYF. DNA for the CDR3: TGTGCCATCAGCCCCTCTTTACCCCAGGGGCGCAACTCCTACGAGCAGTACTTC.

This clone was picked up a small number of times. The chain couples TRBV6-4 to TRBJ1-2; TRBD1 might be the D (5 bases). Trimming took off 9 bases at V and 4 bases at J, with 12 bases between the two ends. This CDR3 has 12 residues. Germline loops: CDR1 MRHNA, CDR2 SNTAGT. The CDR3 protein is CASPRVPYGYTF. The CDR3, as DNA: TGTGCCAGTCCCAGGGTCCCCTATGGCTACACCTTC.

The J gene is TRBJ2-2, the V gene TRBV9, with D uncertain. Germline CDR1 and CDR2: SGDLS and YYNGEE. The germline V and J ends were trimmed by 7 bases and 7 bases, with 14 bases remaining between them. The CDR3 has 13 residues. CDR3 amino acids: CASSWASDGELFF. CDR3 sequence (DNA): TGTGCCAGCTCCTGGGCAAGTGACGGGGAGCTGTTTTTT.

The chain recombines TRBV14 with TRBJ1-6; D perhaps matches TRBD1 (6 bases). Germline CDR1 reads SGHDN; CDR2 reads FVKESK. V lost 5 bases and J lost 4, with 18 bases in between. The CDR3 consists of 17 residues. CDR3 nucleotide sequence: TGTGCCAGCAGCACCCGTAAACAGGGAGGGTATAATTCACCCCTCCACTTT. Its protein is CASSTRKQGGYNSPLHF. Supplemented by reference TRBV14 and TRBJ1-6, the full variable domain reads EAGVTQFPSHSVIEKGQTVTLRCDPISGHDNLYWYRRVMGKEIKFLLHFVKESKQDESGMPNNRFLAERTGGTYSTLKVQPAELEDSGVYFCASSTRKQGGYNSPLHFGNGTRLTVT.